This paragraph reports one T cell receptor beta chain. Its antigen is unknown. This sample stems from a study of neoadjuvant nivolumab and ipilimumab in lung cancer. Overall study findings and caveats: From pretherapy to surgery, tumor richness and clonality rose with dual therapy. Only a single major-pathologic-response sample was available for clonality analysis.

Repertoires were generated with immunoSEQ multiplex PCR, while TCRdb's copy carries only in-frame clones and drops some. The profile shows 15,000 to 20,000 clones, about 72% of them singletons. CDR3 length equals 16 residues. With V trimmed by 4 bases and J by 10 bases, 10 bases remained unmatched. Germline CDR1 reads SGHDT; CDR2 reads YYEEEE. This sequence was found in an adult with non-small cell lung cancer. This chain connects TRBV5-6 to TRBJ1-6; 11 nucleotides line up with TRBD1. Sample: tumor tissue, taken after neoadjuvant nivolumab, alone or with ipilimumab, at or shortly before surgery. The CDR3 nucleotides read TGTGCCAGCAGCACTGCGCCGGGACAGGGGGAATCACCCCTCCACTTT. Protein sequence: CASSTAPGQGESPLHF. Filled out from reference TRBV5-6 and TRBJ1-6, the complete variable domain reads DAGVTQSPTHLIKTRGQQVTLRCSPKSGHDTVSWYQQALGQGPQFIFQYYEEEERQRGNFPDRFSGHQFPNYSSELNVNALLLGDSALYLCASSTAPGQGESPLHFGNGTRLTVT.